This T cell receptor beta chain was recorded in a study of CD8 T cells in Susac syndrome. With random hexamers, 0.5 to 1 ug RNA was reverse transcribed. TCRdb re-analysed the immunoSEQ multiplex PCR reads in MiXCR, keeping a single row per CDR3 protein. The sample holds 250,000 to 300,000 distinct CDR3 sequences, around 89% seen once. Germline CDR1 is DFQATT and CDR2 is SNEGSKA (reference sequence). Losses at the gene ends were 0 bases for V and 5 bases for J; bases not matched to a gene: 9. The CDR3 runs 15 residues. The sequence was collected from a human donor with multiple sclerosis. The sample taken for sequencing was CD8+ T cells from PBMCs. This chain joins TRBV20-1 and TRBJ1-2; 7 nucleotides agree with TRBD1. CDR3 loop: CSARDRDRVRYGYTF. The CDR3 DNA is TGCAGTGCTAGAGATCGAGACAGGGTGAGGTATGGCTACACCTTC.